Listed below are T cell receptor beta chains from one sample, sequenced in a study of blood T cell repertoires in COVID-19. Clones were read by immunoSEQ multiplex PCR, and TCRdb kept only the in-frame ones, dropping some. Of tens of thousands of clones in the sample, just over 85% are singletons; the top ten hold roughly 2.7%. Sequenced: peripheral blood. Source of these receptors: a man aged 80 or over with acute or convalescent COVID-19. CDR3s include the opening cysteine and the closing phenylalanine or tryptophan. D genes are given only for firm matches. Part of the rows lack a size; the others show once, few, many or a class for expanded clones.

clone_size,j_call,d_call,v_call,cdr3_aa,cdr3_nt
NA,TRBJ2-3,NA,TRBV19,CASSTGGTDTQYF,TGTGCCAGTAGTACGGGGGGCACAGATACGCAGTATTTT
once,TRBJ1-1,NA,TRBV6-6,CASSFQDGGTEAFF,TGTGCCAGCAGTTTTCAGGACGGAGGGACTGAAGCTTTCTTT
NA,TRBJ1-5,TRBD1,TRBV19,CASSPDRASNQPQHF,TGTGCCAGTAGCCCAGACAGGGCAAGCAATCAGCCCCAGCATTTT
NA,TRBJ1-2,TRBD1,TRBV7-9,CASSSNRGGYTF,TGTGCCAGCAGCTCCAACAGGGGCGGCTACACCTTC
NA,TRBJ2-7,NA,TRBV13,CASSYIQGPLSYEQYF,TGTGCCAGCAGCTACATACAGGGTCCTCTCTCCTACGAGCAGTACTTC
NA,TRBJ2-7,NA,TRBV30,CAWSGGEQYF,TGTGCCTGGAGCGGGGGAGAGCAGTACTTC
NA,TRBJ2-1,TRBD2,TRBV2,CASAILQTGTRDNEQFF,TGTGCCAGCGCAATATTACAAACGGGGACTAGAGACAATGAGCAGTTCTTC
NA,TRBJ1-6,TRBD1,TRBV9,CASSSRDRGNSPLHF,TGTGCCAGCAGCTCCCGGGACAGGGGAAATTCACCCCTCCACTTT
NA,TRBJ1-1,NA,TRBV5-1,CASSGQEGTEAFF,TGCGCCAGCAGCGGTCAAGAGGGTACTGAAGCTTTCTTT
NA,TRBJ1-3,NA,TRBV5-1,CASSSRDRGNTIYF,TGCGCCAGCAGCTCGAGGGATAGGGGAAACACCATATATTTT
NA,TRBJ1-2,NA,TRBV2,CASRTGSLGYGYTF,TGTGCCAGCAGGACTGGGAGCCTGGGGTATGGCTACACCTTC
NA,TRBJ2-7,TRBD1,TRBV19,CASSFDRGLSYEQYF,TGTGCCAGTAGTTTCGACAGGGGGCTATCCTACGAGCAGTACTTC
NA,TRBJ2-1,TRBD2,TRBV5-1,CASSFIAGGYNEQFF,TGCGCCAGCAGCTTTATAGCGGGGGGGTACAATGAGCAGTTCTTC
NA,TRBJ1-1,NA,TRBV5-4,CASSKRTVLNTEAFF,TGTGCCAGCAGCAAACGGACAGTCTTGAACACTGAAGCTTTCTTT
NA,TRBJ2-3,TRBD2,TRBV25-1,CASSRAGGTDTQYF,TGTGCCAGCAGTAGAGCGGGGGGTACAGATACGCAGTATTTT
NA,TRBJ2-3,NA,TRBV19,CASQERGLPVDTQYF,TGTGCATCTCAGGAAAGGGGACTCCCGGTAGATACGCAGTATTTT
NA,TRBJ2-2,TRBD1,TRBV2,CASSGQGHTGELFF,TGTGCCAGCAGTGGACAGGGTCACACCGGGGAGCTGTTTTTT
NA,TRBJ2-7,TRBD1,TRBV7-7,CASTYRGCEQYF,TGTGCTAGCACTTACAGGGGGTGCGAGCAGTACTTC
NA,TRBJ1-3,NA,TRBV19,CASSSTGQTGNTIYF,TGTGCCAGTAGTTCCACCGGACAGACTGGAAACACCATATATTTT
NA,TRBJ2-7,TRBD2,TRBV27,CASSLVGGGVSEQYF,TGTGCCAGCAGTTTAGTCGGCGGGGGGGTTAGCGAGCAGTACTTC
NA,TRBJ1-2,NA,TRBV7-9,CASSSQQEGNYGYTF,TGTGCCAGCAGCTCCCAACAGGAGGGGAACTATGGCTACACCTTC
NA,TRBJ2-7,TRBD1,TRBV6-1,CASSDSRKGAGEQYF,TGTGCCAGCAGTGATTCACGTAAGGGGGCGGGCGAGCAGTACTTC
NA,TRBJ2-1,TRBD2,TRBV7-6,CASSFGATTSGTSSYNEQFF,TGTGCCAGCAGCTTTGGGGCTACGACTAGCGGGACTAGCTCCTACAATGAGCAGTTCTTC
NA,TRBJ1-6,NA,TRBV25-1,CATKGLGNSPLHF,TGTGCCACCAAGGGGCTCGGGAATTCACCCCTCCACTTT
NA,TRBJ1-2,TRBD1,TRBV5-4,CASFPQGNYGYTF,TGTGCCAGTTTTCCACAGGGGAACTATGGCTACACCTTC
NA,TRBJ2-3,TRBD2,TRBV2,CASGPPTSTGRRAQYF,TGTGCCAGCGGCCCCCCGACTAGCACCGGTCGGCGGGCGCAGTATTTT
NA,TRBJ2-1,TRBD1,TRBV18,CASSQATGGTSEQFF,TGTGCCAGCTCCCAAGCTACAGGGGGGACCAGTGAGCAGTTCTTC
NA,TRBJ2-5,TRBD1,TRBV5-8,CASSPMDRDQETQYF,TGTGCCAGCAGCCCGATGGACAGGGACCAAGAGACCCAGTACTTC
NA,TRBJ1-5,TRBD1,TRBV5-5,CASSPLPGQINSNQPQHF,TGTGCCAGCAGCCCCCTGCCGGGACAGATCAATAGCAATCAGCCCCAGCATTTT
NA,TRBJ2-3,TRBD2,TRBV5-1,CASSLARGGTDTQYF,TGCGCCAGCAGCTTGGCCCGGGGGGGCACAGATACGCAGTATTTT
NA,TRBJ1-5,TRBD1,TRBV6-6,CASGTGGGQPQHF,TGTGCCAGTGGGACAGGGGGCGGCCAGCCCCAGCATTTT
NA,TRBJ1-1,NA,TRBV20-1,CSASYPTRTEAFF,TGCAGTGCTAGTTACCCCACGAGGACTGAAGCTTTCTTT
NA,TRBJ2-7,TRBD1,TRBV6-5,CASSWDSDYEQYF,TGTGCCAGCAGTTGGGACAGCGACTACGAGCAGTACTTC
NA,TRBJ2-1,TRBD2,TRBV9,CASSVGTSGQYNEQFF,TGTGCCAGCAGCGTGGGGACTAGCGGGCAGTACAATGAGCAGTTCTTC
NA,TRBJ2-5,NA,TRBV18,CASSPPLRETQYF,TGTGCCAGCTCACCACCACTCCGGGAGACCCAGTACTTC
NA,TRBJ2-2,NA,TRBV5-5,CASRPQGGTGELFF,TGTGCCAGCAGACCACAGGGTGGGACCGGGGAGCTGTTTTTT
NA,TRBJ2-2,TRBD1,TRBV6-5,CASGTESLTGELFF,TGTGCCAGCGGGACAGAGTCCCTTACCGGGGAGCTGTTTTTT
NA,TRBJ1-6,NA,TRBV30,CAWSVAGMSPLHF,TGTGCCTGGAGTGTAGCAGGGATGTCACCCCTCCACTTT
NA,TRBJ2-7,TRBD1,TRBV7-8,CASSPYRDRVNEQYF,TGTGCCAGCAGCCCCTATCGGGACAGGGTAAATGAGCAGTACTTC
NA,TRBJ1-1,NA,TRBV19,CASSVGLTEAFF,TGTGCCAGTAGCGTGGGACTGACTGAAGCTTTCTTT
NA,TRBJ2-5,TRBD1,TRBV11-2,CASSSILSLGQGTRETQYF,TGTGCCAGCAGCTCTATCCTATCATTGGGACAGGGGACTAGGGAGACCCAGTACTTC
NA,TRBJ1-1,TRBD1,TRBV5-5,CASSAPGQGTAEAFF,TGTGCCAGCAGCGCTCCGGGACAGGGGACGGCTGAAGCTTTCTTT
few,TRBJ1-5,TRBD1,TRBV6-5,CASSSRDRGHQPQHF,TGTGCCAGCAGTTCGAGGGACAGGGGGCATCAGCCCCAGCATTTT
NA,TRBJ2-3,TRBD1,TRBV3-1/TRBV3-2,CASSQGQGAGYYTDTQYF,TGTGCCAGCAGCCAAGGTCAGGGGGCAGGCTACTACACAGATACGCAGTATTTT
NA,TRBJ2-7,TRBD1,TRBV5-1,CASTSGQGVNEQYF,TGCGCCAGCACCTCGGGACAGGGGGTCAACGAGCAGTACTTC
NA,TRBJ1-2,NA,TRBV9,CASSVERPGNYGYTF,TGTGCCAGCAGCGTAGAGAGGCCGGGGAACTATGGCTACACCTTC
NA,TRBJ1-4,TRBD1,TRBV2,CASSVDRVNEKLFF,TGTGCCAGCAGCGTGGACAGGGTGAATGAAAAACTGTTTTTT
NA,TRBJ2-3,NA,TRBV5-1,CASSLSPGGDTQYF,TGCGCCAGCAGCTTATCGCCAGGCGGGGATACGCAGTATTTT